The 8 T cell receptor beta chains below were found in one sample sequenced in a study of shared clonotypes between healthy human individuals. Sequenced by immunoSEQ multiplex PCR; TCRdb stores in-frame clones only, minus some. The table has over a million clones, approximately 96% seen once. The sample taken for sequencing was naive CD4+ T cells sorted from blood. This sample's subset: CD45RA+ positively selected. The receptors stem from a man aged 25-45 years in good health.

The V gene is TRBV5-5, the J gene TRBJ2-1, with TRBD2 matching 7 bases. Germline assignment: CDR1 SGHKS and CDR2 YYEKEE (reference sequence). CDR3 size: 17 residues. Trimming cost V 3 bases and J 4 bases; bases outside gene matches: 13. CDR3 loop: CASSSPGLRVAYNEQFF. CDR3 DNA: TGTGCCAGCAGCTCACCGGGACTACGAGTGGCGTACAATGAGCAGTTCTTC.

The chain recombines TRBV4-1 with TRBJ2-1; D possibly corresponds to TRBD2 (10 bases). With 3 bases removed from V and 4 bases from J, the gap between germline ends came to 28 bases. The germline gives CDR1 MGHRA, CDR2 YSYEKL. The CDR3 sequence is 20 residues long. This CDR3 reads CASSQKTGGPSGSLYNEQFF. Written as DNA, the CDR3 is TGCGCCAGCAGCCAGAAAACAGGGGGCCCTAGCGGGAGTTTGTACAATGAGCAGTTCTTC.

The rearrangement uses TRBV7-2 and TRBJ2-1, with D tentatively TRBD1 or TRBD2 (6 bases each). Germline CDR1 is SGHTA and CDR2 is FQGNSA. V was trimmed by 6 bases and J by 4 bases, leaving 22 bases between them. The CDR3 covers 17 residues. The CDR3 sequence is CASSAQSRGALYNEQFF. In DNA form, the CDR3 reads TGTGCCAGCAGTGCACAGTCGAGGGGGGCCCTTTACAATGAGCAGTTCTTC.

CDR3 in amino acids: CAGRKGQTDTQYF. The DNA for the CDR3 is TGTGCCGGAAGGAAGGGGCAGACAGATACGCAGTATTTT. This chain links TRBV6-1 with TRBJ2-3, with D tentatively TRBD1 (5 bases). The CDR3 runs 13 residues. Trimming left V 11 bases short and J 3 bases short, with 15 bases between. Germline V lookup: CDR1 MNHNS, CDR2 SASEGT.

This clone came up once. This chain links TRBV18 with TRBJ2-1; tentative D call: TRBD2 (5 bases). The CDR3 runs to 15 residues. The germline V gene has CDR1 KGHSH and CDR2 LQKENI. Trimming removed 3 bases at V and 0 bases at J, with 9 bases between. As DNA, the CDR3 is TGTGCCAGCTCACCGAAGAGCGGCTCCTACAATGAGCAGTTCTTC. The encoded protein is CASSPKSGSYNEQFF.

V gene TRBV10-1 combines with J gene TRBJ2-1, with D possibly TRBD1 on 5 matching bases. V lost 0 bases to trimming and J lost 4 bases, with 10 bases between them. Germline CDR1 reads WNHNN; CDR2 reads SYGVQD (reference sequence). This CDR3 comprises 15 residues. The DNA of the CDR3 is TGCGCCAGCAGTGAGTCGGGGCCGAAATACAATGAGCAGTTCTTC. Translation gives CASSESGPKYNEQFF.

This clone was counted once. CDR3 region: CASKKDGTQTAGELFF. The CDR3 DNA sequence: TGTGCCAGTAAGAAGGACGGCACCCAGACCGCCGGGGAGCTGTTTTTT. V usage is TRBV19 and J usage is TRBJ2-2, with D unclear. The CDR3 loop spans 16 amino acids. Germline V CDR1 and CDR2: LNHDA, SQIVND (reference sequence). V dropped 7 bases and J dropped 6 bases, with 21 bases sitting between them.

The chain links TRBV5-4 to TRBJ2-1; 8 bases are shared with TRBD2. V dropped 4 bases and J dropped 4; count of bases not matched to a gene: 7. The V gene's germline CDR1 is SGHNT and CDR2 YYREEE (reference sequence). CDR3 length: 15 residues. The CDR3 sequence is CASSPRLASYNEQFF. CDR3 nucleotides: TGTGCCAGCAGCCCCCGACTAGCGTCTTACAATGAGCAGTTCTTC.